This TCR beta chain was profiled in a study of cytomegalovirus exposure and HLA in healthy donors. Study-wide context: The Caucasian-associated ancestry cluster contained about four fifths of the approximately 430 genotyped donors. Overall study findings and caveats: For TCR beta chains, V- and J-gene trimming was later linked to a missense DCLRE1C variant. Listed as cytomegalovirus-associated were 150 to 200 TCR beta chains.

V was trimmed by 6 bases and J by 0 bases, leaving 9 bases between them. The CDR3 length is 15 residues. The germline gives CDR1 SNHLY, CDR2 FYNNEI. To note about this clone: Its antigen is not identified.

The PCR had 60 Vbeta and 13 Jbeta primers. Authors' analysis steps: In a later analysis, the count reached 75 million to 90 million unique TCR beta chains, with 10 million to 11 million shared. Libraries were prepared by immunoSEQ multiplex PCR; TCRdb keeps only in-frame clonotypes and omits some of them. V, J and clone size are taken as reported in that table, and D and trimming were inferred from the DNA itself. Here the sample spans 90,000 to 110,000 clones, under 85% being singletons. This clonotype was obtained from a man aged 40-50 years in good health and CMV-seronegative. V usage is TRBV2 and J usage is TRBJ2-6; a possible D gene is TRBD1 (6 bases). The material sequenced was PBMCs. CDR3: CASSVRGSGANVLTF. The CDR3 coding sequence is TGTGCCAGCAGCGTCAGGGGCTCTGGGGCCAACGTCCTGACTTTC.